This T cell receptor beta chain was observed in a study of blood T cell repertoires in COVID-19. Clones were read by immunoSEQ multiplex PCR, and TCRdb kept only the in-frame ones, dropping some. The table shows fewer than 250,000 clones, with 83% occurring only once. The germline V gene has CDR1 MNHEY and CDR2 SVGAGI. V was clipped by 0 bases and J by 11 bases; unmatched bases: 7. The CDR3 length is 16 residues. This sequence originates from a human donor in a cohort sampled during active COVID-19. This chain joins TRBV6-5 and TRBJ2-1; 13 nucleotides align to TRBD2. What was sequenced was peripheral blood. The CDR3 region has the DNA TGTGCCAGCAGTTACTCCCCCGGGACTAGCGGGGTGAAGCAGTTCTTC. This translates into CASSYSPGTSGVKQFF.